The rows below give T cell receptor beta chains drawn from one sample of a study of PD-1 blockade in classical Hodgkin lymphoma. Clones were read by immunoSEQ multiplex PCR, and TCRdb kept only the in-frame ones, dropping some. The data contain approximately 90,000 clones, 75% to 85% of them seen just once; the ten biggest clones take up about a sixth. Sample: peripheral blood mononuclear cells (PBMCs), taken before the fourth cycle of nivolumab. The receptors were gathered from a human donor with classical Hodgkin lymphoma. Both conserved end residues are part of each CDR3. The D gene is left open where the match is weak. Clone size is not always given. Where it is, it says once, few, many or a class for expanded clones.

cdr3_nt cdr3_aa d_call j_call v_call clone_size
TGCGCCAGCAGTGAGTTTATTAACACCGGGGAGCTGTTTTTT CASSEFINTGELFF NA TRBJ2-2 TRBV10-1 few
TGTGCCATCTCGACCTTCTCCGGCTACACCTTC CAISTFSGYTF NA TRBJ1-2 TRBV10-3 NA
TGTGCCAGCTCACCGGGAGACAGGGGACGTGGCTACACCTTC CASSPGDRGRGYTF TRBD1 TRBJ1-2 TRBV18 once
TGCGCCAGCAGCCAAGTCGGGACAGGGGACCATGAGCAGTTCTTC CASSQVGTGDHEQFF TRBD1 TRBJ2-1 TRBV4-3 NA
TGTGCCAGCAGCGTAGCCCGAGGCACCGGGGAGCTGTTTTTT CASSVARGTGELFF NA TRBJ2-2 TRBV9 NA
TGTGCCATCAGAAAATTGGCTAGCACGAATGAGCAGTTCTTC CAIRKLASTNEQFF NA TRBJ2-1 TRBV10-3 NA
TGTGCCAGCAGCCCTCCCCCCAGTCTTAGGGAGACCCAGTACTTC CASSPPPSLRETQYF NA TRBJ2-5 TRBV5-5 NA
TGTGCCAGCAGTGTGGGGGACAAAACAGGCAGGGAGCAGTTCTTC CASSVGDKTGREQFF NA TRBJ2-1 TRBV2 NA
TGCGCCAGCAGTGAGTTGGGACGGACCTACGAGCAGTACTTC CASSELGRTYEQYF NA TRBJ2-7 TRBV10-2 NA
TGCGCCAGCAGCGGAGGGGGTGGCGGGAGGGGATATTACGAGCAGTACTTC CASSGGGGGRGYYEQYF TRBD2 TRBJ2-7 TRBV5-1 NA
TGTGCCAGCAGTTCGACTCGTAATCAGCCCCAGCATTTT CASSSTRNQPQHF NA TRBJ1-5 TRBV6-5 once
TGTGCCAGCAGTTACCAGCCATCGAACACCGGGGAGCTGTTTTTT CASSYQPSNTGELFF NA TRBJ2-2 TRBV6-5 NA
TGCGCCAGCAGCCAAAGAGGGGGCAATCAGCCCCAGCATTTT CASSQRGGNQPQHF NA TRBJ1-5 TRBV5-1 NA
TGTGCCAGCAGCTTCTCAGAGAACACTGAAGCTTTCTTT CASSFSENTEAFF NA TRBJ1-1 TRBV5-4 NA
TGTGCCAGCAGCCCCCAAAGGACTAGCGGGGCTTCCTACGAGCAGTACTTC CASSPQRTSGASYEQYF TRBD2 TRBJ2-7 TRBV7-2 NA
TGTGCCAGCAGCCGGGGACTAGCGAGGGCCGGGGAGCTGTTTTTT CASSRGLARAGELFF TRBD2 TRBJ2-2 TRBV7-3 NA
TGCGCCAGCAGCTTGGGTGGTAGCACAGATACGCAGTATTTT CASSLGGSTDTQYF NA TRBJ2-3 TRBV5-1 NA
TGTGCCAGCAGCCCCGGGGGCGGAGGGGCCAACGTCCTGACTTTC CASSPGGGGANVLTF NA TRBJ2-6 TRBV11-3 once
TGCGCCAGCAGCTTACAGGGGGCCGACACCGGGGAGCTGTTTTTT CASSLQGADTGELFF TRBD1 TRBJ2-2 TRBV5-1 NA
TGTGCCAGCTCACCTCGGGAGACCGGGGAGCTGTTTTTT CASSPRETGELFF NA TRBJ2-2 TRBV18 NA
TGTGCCATCAGTGGGATCTACGAGCAGTACTTC CAISGIYEQYF NA TRBJ2-7 TRBV10-3 NA
TGTGCCAGCAGTTACTCACCGACAGGGGCTTATGGCTACACCTTC CASSYSPTGAYGYTF TRBD1 TRBJ1-2 TRBV6-5 NA
TGTGCCAGCAGCCTAGCCCTTTCTAGCGGGAGGGCCAATGAGCAGTTCTTC CASSLALSSGRANEQFF TRBD2 TRBJ2-1 TRBV7-9 NA
TGTGCCAGCAGCCAGCGGACAGGGTCGGGCGAGCAGTACTTC CASSQRTGSGEQYF TRBD1 TRBJ2-7 TRBV6-6 once
TGTGCCAGCAGCCAAGTGGTCGGGGGGGAGCAGTTCTTC CASSQVVGGEQFF TRBD2 TRBJ2-1 TRBV14 NA
TGTGCCAGCAGTGTTGCGGCCACAGATACGCAGTATTTT CASSVAATDTQYF NA TRBJ2-3 TRBV25-1 few
TGTGCCAGCAGCCCCATACAACAGCCCCAGCATTTT CASSPIQQPQHF NA TRBJ1-5 TRBV7-9 few